Below are 5 T cell receptor beta chains sequenced from a single sample in a study of blood T cell repertoires in COVID-19. Profiling relied on immunoSEQ multiplex PCR, and the TCRdb table lists in-frame clones only, not all of them. In the table there are approximately 36,000 clones, 88% of which are singletons. Material for sequencing was peripheral blood. The receptor source for this set is a human donor in a cohort sampled during active COVID-19.

The chain couples TRBV5-1 to TRBJ2-5; 7 bases are shared with TRBD1. Germline CDR1 SGHRS, CDR2 YFSETQ. The V gene end was trimmed by 3 bases and the J gene end by 5 bases; junction bases not matched to a gene: 16. This CDR3 has 17 residues. CDR3 DNA: TGCGCCAGCAGCTCCACCTGGGACAGTATGGCCATGGAGACCCAGTACTTC. This sequence encodes CASSSTWDSMAMETQYF.

Only one count was recorded for this clone. V usage is TRBV7-9 and J usage is TRBJ1-2, with 10 bases that match TRBD1. Germline V CDR1 and CDR2: SEHNR, FQNEAQ (reference sequence). With 5 bases clipped from V and 7 bases from J, the junction kept 19 bases outside the gene matches. The CDR3 totals 18 residues. The CDR3 reads CASSPSTAFDRGQGGYTF. DNA for the CDR3: TGTGCCAGCAGCCCTTCTACCGCGTTTGACAGGGGGCAAGGTGGCTACACCTTC.

CDR3 loop: CASSQGGLGYTF. In nucleotides, the CDR3 is TGTGCCAGCAGCCAAGGGGGGCTTGGCTACACCTTC. V gene TRBV3-1 (or the pseudogene TRBV3-2) combines with J gene TRBJ1-2; D perhaps matches TRBD1 (6 bases). V gave up 1 base and J gave up 7 bases, with 7 bases separating them. The CDR3 loop spans 12 amino acids. The germline CDR1 and CDR2 sequences are LGHDT and YNNKEL (reference sequence).

The V and J genes are TRBV28 and TRBJ2-7; perhaps TRBD1 as D (6 bases). Germline lookup yields CDR1 MDHEN and CDR2 SYDVKM. There are 14 residues in the CDR3. V dropped 3 bases and J dropped 7 bases, with 16 bases sitting between them. Here the CDR3 reads CASSLYRGHQEQYF. CDR3 nucleotide sequence: TGTGCCAGCAGTTTGTATAGGGGACATCAAGAGCAGTACTTC.

In this sample, this clone turned up once. The chain recombines TRBV5-1 with TRBJ1-1, with TRBD1 as a possible D gene (5 bases). Per germline, CDR1 SGHRS and CDR2 YFSETQ. V was clipped by 4 bases and J by 4 bases, with 11 bases between them. This CDR3 region has 13 residues. DNA for the CDR3: TGCGCCAGCAGCGGAGGGGTTGGCACTGAAGCTTTCTTT. This gives the protein CASSGGVGTEAFF.